The 10 T cell receptor beta chains presented below share a single source sample, sequenced in a study of spatial heterogeneity in lung cancer. Study results and limitations: Mutation tallies in tumors tracked expanded intratumoral alpha and beta TCR counts.

One entry per CDR3 protein results from TCRdb running MiXCR on the 5' RACE reads. The sample shows roughly 4,000 distinct CDR3 sequences, 6.5% to 10% of them seen only once. Their antigens remain unidentified. Time point of the sample: sample taken at primary tumor resection. The sequencing used lung tumor tissue, collected at surgery. The source of these receptors is a male donor with early-stage non-small cell lung cancer.

This clonotype is medium-sized within its sample. The J gene is TRBJ2-3, the V gene TRBV6-5; TRBD1 agrees at 10 bases. The CDR3 runs to 14 residues. The trim removed 4 bases at V and 6 bases at J, leaving 4 bases unmatched. From germline, CDR1 is MNHEY and CDR2 SVGAGI. The DNA for the CDR3 is TGTGCCAGCAGTTCGACAGGGGGCTACGATACGCAGTATTTT. It specifies CASSSTGGYDTQYF.

By proportion, this clonotype is medium-sized (0.01 to 0.1%). The J gene is TRBJ1-5, the V gene TRBV18, with D tentatively TRBD1 (5 bases). V lost 3 bases to trimming and J lost 4 bases, with 7 bases between them. The CDR3 contains 13 residues. Germline loops: CDR1 KGHSH, CDR2 LQKENI. CDR3 sequence (DNA): TGTGCCAGCTCACCTCAGGGAAATCAGCCCCAGCATTTT. Its protein product is CASSPQGNQPQHF.

Relative to its sample, this clonotype is medium-sized. The V call is TRBV6-2 or TRBV6-3, the J call TRBJ2-5; 9 positions match TRBD2. Losses at the gene ends were 5 bases for V and 5 bases for J; bases not matched to a gene: 15. The CDR3 length is 17 residues. CDR1 is MNHEY, CDR2 SVGEGT, per germline. The CDR3, as DNA: TGTGCCAGCAGTCCCCGGGAGGGGAGACTAGCGGCGGAGACCCAGTACTTC. It codes for CASSPREGRLAAETQYF.

CDR3 bases: TGTGCCAGCAGTTCTGCTAGGAGGGGGACCTACGAGCAGTACTTC. Encoded protein: CASSSARRGTYEQYF. The chain joins TRBV28 to TRBJ2-7; either TRBD1 or TRBD2 may supply D (6 bases each). Between the trimmed V and J ends, which lost 4 bases and 2 bases, there was a span of 15 bases. Germline CDR1 reads MDHEN; CDR2 reads SYDVKM. CDR3 size: 15 residues.

This clonotype is classed as medium-sized. The chain employs TRBV14 and TRBJ2-3; D possibly corresponds to TRBD1 (6 bases). The V gene lost 4 bases and the J gene lost 0 bases, with 11 bases spanning the gap. CDR3 size: 15 residues. Germline CDR1 SGHDN, CDR2 FVKESK. The CDR3 reads CASSPPGHSTDTQYF. The CDR3 coding sequence is TGTGCCAGCAGCCCACCGGGACACAGCACAGATACGCAGTATTTT.

Sample share makes this clonotype medium-sized. The chain is built from TRBV12-3 or TRBV12-4 and TRBJ1-5; 7 bases are shared with TRBD1. The J segment lost 2 bases and the V segment lost 8 bases, leaving 15 bases of the junction unmatched. This CDR3 is built from 17 residues. DNA for the CDR3: TGTGCCAGCTCAGACAGGGCCTCAGGTACTGGCAATCAGCCCCAGCATTTT. Translating it yields CASSDRASGTGNQPQHF.

Notes on this clonotype: A much larger clone differs by one base, so this may be a read error. The chain employs TRBV12-3 or TRBV12-4 and TRBJ1-1; D gene unclear. The CDR3 is 13 amino acids. The CDR3 is CASSLGLNAEAFF. The CDR3 nucleotides are TGTGCCAGCAGTTTAGGGCTGAACGCTGAAGCTTTCTTT.

This clonotype rates as medium-sized. The rearrangement links TRBV20-1 to TRBJ1-1; D perhaps matches TRBD1 (5 bases). Between the trimmed V and J ends, which lost 3 bases and 4 bases, there was a span of 15 bases. CDR3 size: 14 residues. Germline loops: CDR1 DFQATT, CDR2 SNEGSKA (reference sequence). CDR3 sequence reads: CSASYNPGITEAFF. CDR3 DNA sequence: TGCAGTGCTAGCTACAACCCAGGGATCACTGAAGCTTTCTTT.

This clonotype is judged medium-sized (0.01 to 0.1%). The J gene is TRBJ2-4, the V gene TRBV20-1; D remains ambiguous. Germline loops: CDR1 DFQATT, CDR2 SNEGSKA (reference sequence). The CDR3 is made up of 14 amino acids. V gave up 3 bases and J gave up 1 base, with 10 bases separating them. The CDR3 nucleotides read TGCAGTGCTAGTGTAGCATCTGCCAAAAACATTCAGTACTTC. Translating gives CSASVASAKNIQYF.

This clonotype is deemed medium-sized (0.01 to 0.1%). The chain is built from TRBV5-1 and TRBJ1-1; 8 bases line up with TRBD1. With 3 bases clipped from V and 0 bases from J, the junction kept 4 bases outside the gene matches. The CDR3 spans 15 residues. Germline V lookup: CDR1 SGHRS, CDR2 YFSETQ. CDR3 sequence reads: CASSSDRGMNTEAFF. The CDR3, as DNA: TGCGCCAGCAGCTCCGACAGGGGTATGAACACTGAAGCTTTCTTT.